A selection of T cell receptor beta chains follows, all from one sample in a study of T cells after yellow fever vaccination. TCRdb used MiXCR to reprocess the 5' RACE reads, holding one entry per CDR3 protein. Of about 74,000 distinct CDR3 sequences listed, approximately 7% were seen once; the top ten hold roughly a third. This material consisted of CD8+ T cells sorted from PBMCs, taken 5 days after the first yellow fever vaccination. These receptors were obtained from a man aged 18 to 30 who received the YFV17D yellow fever vaccine. Both conserved end residues are part of each CDR3. A D gene is named only where the DNA matches it firmly. The size field is filled for only some rows; it gives once, few, many or a size class.

>many|NA|TRBJ2-2|TRBV28
TGTGCCAGCAGTTTATTCACCCTAAGTTCCGGGGAGCTGTTTTTT
CASSLFTLSSGELFF
>NA|NA|TRBJ1-6|TRBV5-1
TGCGCCAGCAGCTTAGTGGGCGCAGGTTGGAATAATTCACCCCTCCACTTT
CASSLVGAGWNNSPLHF
>many|NA|TRBJ2-1|TRBV20-1
TGCAGTGCTAGAGATCTCCAACAGGGAACCTACAATGAGCAGTTCTTC
CSARDLQQGTYNEQFF
>many|NA|TRBJ2-1|TRBV4-1
TGCGCCAGCAGCCAAACCGTGGCCTACAATGAGCAGTTCTTC
CASSQTVAYNEQFF
>few|NA|TRBJ1-2|TRBV6-6
TGTGCCAGCAGGGACAGACTCCGTTATGGCTACACCTTC
CASRDRLRYGYTF
>many|NA|TRBJ2-1|TRBV5-5
TGTGCCAGCCCCAAAGGGGGGGGGCCGGACAATGAGCAGTTCTTC
CASPKGGGPDNEQFF
>NA|TRBD1|TRBJ1-5|TRBV20-1
TGCAGTGCTAGAGCGAGACAGGGATTGGGTCAGCCCCAGCATTTT
CSARARQGLGQPQHF
>many|NA|TRBJ2-3|TRBV10-3
TGTGCCATCAGTGAGTCTGTGACTAACCCAGATACGCAGTATTTT
CAISESVTNPDTQYF
>NA|NA|TRBJ2-7|TRBV4-1
TGCGCCAGCAGCCCCTCGGGGGCGTTAAGCTCCTACGAGCAGTACTTC
CASSPSGALSSYEQYF
>NA|NA|TRBJ2-1|TRBV12-3/TRBV12-4
TGTGCCAGCGTATCTGAGACTGGGGGGGGGCAAGAGCAGTTCTTC
CASVSETGGGQEQFF
>many|NA|TRBJ1-2|TRBV7-6
TGTGCCAGCAGCCCCGGATTGGGAGGGTGGGATAACTATGGCTACACCTTC
CASSPGLGGWDNYGYTF
>NA|TRBD1|TRBJ2-5|TRBV19
TGTGCCAGTCAAGACAGGGGACAAGAGACCCAGTACTTC
CASQDRGQETQYF
>NA|NA|TRBJ1-1|TRBV7-9
TGTGCCAGCAGCTTACTCCACACTGAAGCTTTCTTT
CASSLLHTEAFF
>many|NA|TRBJ2-7|TRBV29-1
TGCAGCGTTGATGACGGATACTCCTACGAGCAGTACTTC
CSVDDGYSYEQYF
>many|TRBD1|TRBJ2-7|TRBV3-1
TGTGCCAGCAGCCCGGGACAGGGGGCCGGGTACGAGCAGTACTTC
CASSPGQGAGYEQYF
>many|TRBD2|TRBJ2-3|TRBV19
TGTGCCAGTAGACCATTAGCGGGGGGGACACCAGATACGCAGTATTTT
CASRPLAGGTPDTQYF
>once|NA|TRBJ2-1|TRBV30
TGTGCCTGGAGTGGGGGGGAACAGTACAATGAGCAGTTCTTC
CAWSGGEQYNEQFF
>many|NA|TRBJ1-1|TRBV12-3/TRBV12-4
TGTGCCAGCAGTGCTGACAGATACACTGAAGCTTTCTTT
CASSADRYTEAFF
>many|TRBD2|TRBJ2-3|TRBV11-2
TGTGCCAGCAGCCTAGGACTAGCTACAGATACGCAGTATTTT
CASSLGLATDTQYF
>many|NA|TRBJ1-4|TRBV6-5
TGTGCCAGCAGTTACTCCGGCAGAAATGAAAAACTGTTTTTT
CASSYSGRNEKLFF
>NA|NA|TRBJ2-5|TRBV4-1
TGCGCCAGCAGCCAAGATCCAGGGGATGGGGAGACCCAGTACTTC
CASSQDPGDGETQYF
>many|NA|TRBJ1-1|TRBV6-1
TGTGCCAGCAGCCCGACAGGACTGAACACTGAAGCTTTCTTT
CASSPTGLNTEAFF
>NA|TRBD1|TRBJ1-1|TRBV12-3/TRBV12-4
TGTGCCAGCAGTCGTAGGGGGCCCAACACTGAAGCTTTCTTT
CASSRRGPNTEAFF
>few|TRBD1|TRBJ2-7|TRBV7-2
TGTGCCAGCAGCCCGGAGGACAGGGTTGCCTCCTACGAGCAGTACTTC
CASSPEDRVASYEQYF
>many|NA|TRBJ2-3|TRBV20-1
TGCAGTGCTACCTGGGGGTCAGATACGCAGTATTTT
CSATWGSDTQYF
>many|NA|TRBJ1-4|TRBV7-9
TGTGCCAGCAGCTTATTCCGGACGACAAGCAATGAAAAACTGTTTTTT
CASSLFRTTSNEKLFF
>NA|TRBD1|TRBJ1-4|TRBV6-1
TGTGCCAGCAGTGACGAAAACAGGGGGCGGAATGAAAAACTGTTTTTT
CASSDENRGRNEKLFF
>medium-sized|TRBD2|TRBJ2-5|TRBV4-2
TGTGCCAGCAGCCAAGGACTAGCTCAAGAGACCCAGTACTTC
CASSQGLAQETQYF
>many|NA|TRBJ2-7|TRBV6-2/TRBV6-3
TGTGCCAGCAGTTACTCGGGGCTGGGAGAGCAGTACTTC
CASSYSGLGEQYF
>many|TRBD1|TRBJ2-7|TRBV2
TGTGCCAGCAGTGAAGGGACAGGGTGGGACGAGCAGTACTTC
CASSEGTGWDEQYF
>few|NA|TRBJ2-3|TRBV7-6
TGTGCCAGCAGCTTAAGGCTCGGGGGAGTCACAGATACGCAGTATTTT
CASSLRLGGVTDTQYF
>few|TRBD1|TRBJ1-6|TRBV6-2/TRBV6-3
TGTGCCAGCAGCCAGGACAGGGATGTTGGTAATTCACCCCTCCACTTT
CASSQDRDVGNSPLHF
>NA|NA|TRBJ1-5|TRBV5-5
TGTGCCAGCAGCGTGGACGTCCAGCCCCAGCATTTT
CASSVDVQPQHF
>few|NA|TRBJ1-5|TRBV6-1
TGTGCCAGCATTGGGGCAGGGGTCCGCGGTAATCAGCCCCAGCATTTT
CASIGAGVRGNQPQHF
>NA|NA|TRBJ1-2|TRBV7-8
TGTGCCAGCAGCTTAGAGGGGGACCTCTATGGCTACACCTTC
CASSLEGDLYGYTF
>NA|TRBD1|TRBJ2-1|TRBV7-7
TGTGCTAGCAGCCCTGGGGGGGACAGGGACAATGAGCAGTTCTTC
CASSPGGDRDNEQFF
>few|NA|TRBJ2-1|TRBV4-1
TGCGCCAGCAGCCAGCGGGATCGTAATGAGCAGTTCTTC
CASSQRDRNEQFF
>many|NA|TRBJ2-2|TRBV2
TGTGCCAGCAGTGAAGCCACGCCCGGGGAGCTGTTTTTT
CASSEATPGELFF
>few|NA|TRBJ1-6|TRBV12-3/TRBV12-4
TGTGCCAGCAGTTCCGATAATTCACCCCTCCACTTT
CASSSDNSPLHF
>NA|NA|TRBJ1-5|TRBV5-1
TGCGCCAGCAGCGCCGGCTCGGGCGGAAGCAATCAGCCCCAGCATTTT
CASSAGSGGSNQPQHF
>few|NA|TRBJ1-1|TRBV19
TGTGCCAGTAGTACCCAGGGGAACACTGAAGCTTTCTTT
CASSTQGNTEAFF
>few|NA|TRBJ1-1|TRBV5-4
TGTGCCAGCAGGACGGGAGGTGAAGCTTTCTTT
CASRTGGEAFF
>many|TRBD2|TRBJ2-1|TRBV7-7
TGTGCTAGCAGCTTAGCGTCTAGCGGGGGACTTAATGAGCAGTTCTTC
CASSLASSGGLNEQFF
>many|TRBD1|TRBJ2-3|TRBV12-3/TRBV12-4
TGTGCCAGCACCCTTCGGACAGGCTTTGCAGATACGCAGTATTTT
CASTLRTGFADTQYF
>few|NA|TRBJ2-2|TRBV6-4
TGTGCCAGCAGTGAGGGGGCCACCGGGGAGCTGTTTTTT
CASSEGATGELFF
>few|NA|TRBJ1-5|TRBV6-5
TGTGCCAGCAGTTTGACCCCAGGGCCCTATAGCAATCAGCCCCAGCATTTT
CASSLTPGPYSNQPQHF
>few|NA|TRBJ2-1|TRBV18
TGTGCCAGCTCACCAGGGGTCGACACCGAACCCGTCTTC
CASSPGVDTEPVF
>few|NA|TRBJ2-2|TRBV27
TGTGCCAGCAGAACCGGGACTTGGTTGGGGGAGCTGTTTTTT
CASRTGTWLGELFF